These 20 T cell receptor beta chains originate from one sample sequenced in a study of T cells in localized non-small cell lung cancer. The data were produced by immunoSEQ multiplex PCR, yet TCRdb's version contains in-frame clones alone and is incomplete. The sample contains about 53,000 clones, roughly 83% of which appear only once. The sequences come from peripheral blood mononuclear cells, collected before any cancer treatment. These receptors all stem from a man between 40 and 75 years old with stage III lung adenocarcinoma.

This chain connects TRBV5-6 to TRBJ2-3; D possibly corresponds to TRBD1 (7 bases). Trimming pared 2 bases from V and 5 bases from J, leaving 27 bases between. This CDR3 has 19 amino acids. Germline values: CDR1 SGHDT, CDR2 YYEEEE. CDR3 protein: CASSFLDPARRGRGDTQYF. In nucleotides, the CDR3 is TGTGCCAGCAGCTTTCTCGACCCCGCTAGAAGGGGGCGGGGAGATACGCAGTATTTT. The entire variable domain, with the rest obtained from reference TRBV5-6 and TRBJ2-3, is as follows: DAGVTQSPTHLIKTRGQQVTLRCSPKSGHDTVSWYQQALGQGPQFIFQYYEEEERQRGNFPDRFSGHQFPNYSSELNVNALLLGDSALYLCASSFLDPARRGRGDTQYFGPGTRLTVL.

This rearrangement joins TRBV2 to TRBJ1-2, with a tentative D call TRBD1 (6 bases). Looked up from germline, CDR1 is SNHLY and CDR2 is FYNNEI. V was cut by 9 bases and J by 2 bases, with 16 bases left in between. The CDR3 sequence is 14 residues long. The CDR3 loop reads CASLRTDVNYGYTF. CDR3 nucleotides: TGTGCCAGTCTCCGGACAGACGTCAACTATGGCTACACCTTC.

The chain has TRBV5-5 and TRBJ1-4; D is unclear. V gave up 4 bases and J gave up 7 bases, with 17 bases separating them. This CDR3 region has 15 residues. The germline gives CDR1 SGHKS, CDR2 YYEKEE (reference sequence). The CDR3 loop is CASSGGMGASEKLFF. The CDR3 nucleotides read TGTGCCAGCAGCGGCGGAATGGGTGCGAGTGAAAAACTGTTTTTT.

This clone has a handful of counts. This chain joins TRBV29-1 and TRBJ2-5; 8 bases line up with TRBD1. The CDR3 extends over 14 amino acids. Looked up from germline, CDR1 is SQVTM and CDR2 is ANQGSEA. V lost 2 bases and J lost 5; bases outside the gene matches: 7. The CDR3 sequence: CSVEWTGKLETQYF. CDR3 bases: TGCAGCGTTGAATGGACAGGGAAATTGGAGACCCAGTACTTC.

The chain uses TRBV5-1 and TRBJ1-4; D gene uncertain. V lost 6 bases to trimming and J lost 4 bases, with 10 bases between them. The CDR3 is 13 amino acids. Germline CDR1 reads SGHRS; CDR2 reads YFSETQ. Here the CDR3 DNA reads TGCGCCAGCAAGGTAGCGGTTAATGAAAAACTGTTTTTT. It encodes CASKVAVNEKLFF. The full variable domain, completed using reference TRBV5-1 and TRBJ1-4, is KAGVTQTPRYLIKTRGQQVTLSCSPISGHRSVSWYQQTPGQGLQFLFEYFSETQRNKGNFPGRFSGRQFSNSRSEMNVSTLELGDSALYLCASKVAVNEKLFFGSGTQLSVL.

The V call is TRBV7-9, the J call TRBJ1-1; D remains ambiguous. This CDR3 is built from 12 residues. CDR1 SEHNR and CDR2 FQNEAQ come from the germline V gene (reference sequence). Trimming took off 2 bases at V and 3 bases at J, with 4 bases between the two ends. This chain's CDR3 is CASSLQDTEAFF. CDR3 DNA sequence: TGTGCCAGCAGCTTACAGGACACTGAAGCTTTCTTT.

V is TRBV29-1 and J is TRBJ2-3, with D perhaps assigned TRBD1 or TRBD2 (5 bases each). There are 14 residues in the CDR3. V lost 6 bases and J 2 bases, leaving 15 bases between the germline ends. Per the germline V gene, CDR1 is SQVTM and CDR2 is ANQGSEA. In DNA, the CDR3 is TGCAGCGTCAAGCCCGGGGACCCCACAGATACGCAGTATTTT. It encodes CSVKPGDPTDTQYF.

This chain uses TRBV7-9 with TRBJ2-4; no reliable D call. The CDR3 totals 13 residues. The V and J ends lost 4 bases and 10 bases respectively, with 14 bases between them. The germline V gene encodes CDR1 SEHNR and CDR2 FQNEAQ (reference sequence). In DNA form, the CDR3 reads TGTGCCAGCAGCTCAGAAACCGGTTGGATTCAGTACTTC. It codes for CASSSETGWIQYF.

This chain links TRBV29-1 with TRBJ2-7, with a possible D match to TRBD1 (5 bases). This CDR3 contains 14 residues. The V gene lost 4 bases and the J gene lost 6 bases, with 19 bases spanning the gap. Germline assignment: CDR1 SQVTM and CDR2 ANQGSEA. The CDR3 bases are TGCAGCGTTGGATTGACAGTTGGGAATAGCGAGCAGTACTTC. Its translation is CSVGLTVGNSEQYF.

J is TRBJ2-6 and V is TRBV19, with no clear D. Trimming removed 2 bases at V and 2 bases at J, with 7 bases between. Germline V lookup: CDR1 LNHDA, CDR2 SQIVND (reference sequence). The CDR3 has 15 amino acids. Here the CDR3 DNA reads TGTGCCAGTAGTATAAGTGGAACTGGGGCCAACGTCCTGACTTTC. Translating gives CASSISGTGANVLTF.

This clone was seen a few times. The V call is TRBV9, the J call TRBJ2-2; 8 bases map to TRBD2. Germline V gives CDR1 SGDLS, CDR2 YYNGEE. The trim removed 4 bases at V and 8 bases at J, leaving 7 bases unmatched. This CDR3 spans 14 amino acids. This chain's CDR3 is CASSLAGFEGELFF. Here the CDR3 DNA reads TGTGCCAGCAGCTTAGCGGGATTTGAAGGGGAGCTGTTTTTT.

The chain recombines TRBV5-6 with TRBJ2-1; TRBD1 aligns across 7 bases. CDR1 and CDR2 from the germline V gene are SGHDT and YYEEEE. The CDR3 spans 11 residues. Trimming cost V 3 bases and J 13 bases; bases outside gene matches: 4. CDR3 coding DNA: TGTGCCAGCAGCTGGGGACAGAACCAGTTCTTC. It is translated as CASSWGQNQFF.

The rearrangement joins TRBV13 to TRBJ2-7, with 12 bases identical to TRBD1. The J segment lost 12 bases and the V segment lost 0 bases, leaving 9 bases of the junction unmatched. The germline gives CDR1 PRHDT, CDR2 FYEKMQ (reference sequence). The CDR3 sequence is 15 residues long. CDR3: CASSLGLGTGGIPYF. The CDR3 nucleotides are TGTGCCAGCAGCTTAGGGCTTGGGACAGGGGGCATCCCGTACTTC.

The chain recombines TRBV19 with TRBJ2-5; D is possibly TRBD1 or TRBD2 (5 bases each). Germline values: CDR1 LNHDA, CDR2 SQIVND (reference sequence). Trimming took off 4 bases at V and 1 base at J, with 7 bases between the two ends. The CDR3 totals 13 residues. Here the CDR3 DNA reads TGTGCCAGTAGTAGAGGGGTCCAAGAGACCCAGTACTTC. Protein product: CASSRGVQETQYF.

This clone is a singleton in its sample. This chain uses TRBV4-2 with TRBJ2-3; D is uncertain. Trimming left V 4 bases short and J 0 bases short, with 5 bases between. The CDR3 has 13 residues. Germline V gene lookup returns CDR1 LGHNA and CDR2 YNFKEQ. DNA for the CDR3: TGTGCCAGCAGCCCGGCTAGCACAGATACGCAGTATTTT. This translates into CASSPASTDTQYF.

CDR3 region: CASSLAGTGELGGAFF. The CDR3 nucleotides are TGTGCCAGCAGCTTGGCAGGGACAGGGGAACTGGGAGGAGCTTTCTTT. The rearrangement links TRBV5-6 to TRBJ1-1, with 10 bases that match TRBD1. V lost 0 bases and J lost 10; bases outside the gene matches: 12. Per germline, CDR1 SGHDT and CDR2 YYEEEE. The CDR3 covers 16 residues.

In its sample, this clone was seen once. The gene calls are TRBV5-1 and TRBJ2-5; D gene unclear. The DNA end lines up better with TRBJ2-7; the J call may be wrong. This CDR3 region has 13 residues. CDR1 is SGHRS, CDR2 YFSETQ, per germline. The CDR3 protein is CASSLDGVYEQYF. CDR3 nucleotides: TGCGCCAGCAGCTTGGACGGCGTTTACGAGCAGTACTTC.

The V call is TRBV30, the J call TRBJ1-2; TRBD1 aligns across 11 bases. CDR3 length: 12 amino acids. The ends lost 8 bases at V and 4 bases at J; junction bases unmatched: 3. Per germline, CDR1 GTSNPN and CDR2 SVGIG (reference sequence). The CDR3, as DNA: TGTGCCGGGGACAGGGGGGCCTATGGCTACACCTTC. Translation gives CAGDRGAYGYTF.

In its sample, this clone was seen once. The V and J genes are TRBV11-2 and TRBJ1-2; tentative D call: TRBD1 (5 bases). From germline, CDR1 is SGHAT and CDR2 FQNNGV. This CDR3 is 13 amino acids long. The V and J ends lost 5 bases and 1 base respectively, with 8 bases between them. CDR3 coding DNA: TGTGCCAGCAGCCGACAGTTTAACTATGGCTACACCTTC. It is translated as CASSRQFNYGYTF. The full variable domain, with the rest looked up from reference TRBV11-2 and TRBJ1-2, is EAGVAQSPRYKIIEKRQSVAFWCNPISGHATLYWYQQILGQGPKLLIQFQNNGVVDDSQLPKDRFSAERLKGVDSTLKIQPAKLEDSAVYLCASSRQFNYGYTFGSGTRLTVV.

The chain joins TRBV6-1 to TRBJ1-1; D is uncertain. V lost 2 bases and J 1 base, leaving 5 bases between the germline ends. The CDR3 length is 13 residues. Germline CDR1 reads MNHNS; CDR2 reads SASEGT. For the CDR3, the DNA is TGTGCCAGCAGTGAATACGGGAACACTGAAGCTTTCTTT. Protein sequence: CASSEYGNTEAFF.